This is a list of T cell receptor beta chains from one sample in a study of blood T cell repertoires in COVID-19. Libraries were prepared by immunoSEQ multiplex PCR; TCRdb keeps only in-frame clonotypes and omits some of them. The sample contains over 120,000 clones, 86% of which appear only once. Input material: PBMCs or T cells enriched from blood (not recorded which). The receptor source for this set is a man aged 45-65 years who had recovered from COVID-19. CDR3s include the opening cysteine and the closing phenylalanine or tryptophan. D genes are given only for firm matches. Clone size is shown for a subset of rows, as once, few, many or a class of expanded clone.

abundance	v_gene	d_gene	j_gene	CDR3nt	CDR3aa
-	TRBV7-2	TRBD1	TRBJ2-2	TGTGCCAGCAGCTCGAAGATACCGAGGGGGCAGACCGGGGAGCTGTTTTTT	CASSSKIPRGQTGELFF
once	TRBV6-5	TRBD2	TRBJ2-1	TGTGCCAGCAGTTTACTAGCGGGCTACAATGAGCAGTTCTTC	CASSLLAGYNEQFF
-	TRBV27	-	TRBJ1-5	TGTGCCAGCAGTTCCCCAGGGGACCCATTTAATCAGCCCCAGCATTTT	CASSSPGDPFNQPQHF
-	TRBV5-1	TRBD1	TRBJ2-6	TGCGCCAGCAGGGACTGGGACAGGGTCCGTGGGGCCAACGTCCTGACTTTC	CASRDWDRVRGANVLTF
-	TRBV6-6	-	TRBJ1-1	TGTGCCAGCAGCCCAGGGCCCACTGAAGCTTTCTTT	CASSPGPTEAFF
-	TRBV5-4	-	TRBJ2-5	TGTGCCAGCAGTTTGGAAAGGGGTGGGGAGACCCAGTACTTC	CASSLERGGETQYF
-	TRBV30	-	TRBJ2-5	TGTGCCTGGAGTCCGGGTCGGGTCCCCAACAAAGAGGAGACCCAGTACTTC	CAWSPGRVPNKEETQYF
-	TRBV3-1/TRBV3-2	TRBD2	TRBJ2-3	TGTGCCAGCAGCCGTGGGGGGGGCACAGATACGCAGTATTTT	CASSRGGGTDTQYF
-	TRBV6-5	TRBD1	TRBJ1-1	TGTGCCAGCAGTTCGATTAGGGACAGGAGAAACACTGAAGCTTTCTTT	CASSSIRDRRNTEAFF
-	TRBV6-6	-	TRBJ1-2	TGTGCCAGCAGTTGGGAGGGACTGAGGGGCTACACCTTC	CASSWEGLRGYTF
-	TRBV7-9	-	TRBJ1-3	TGTGCCAGCAGGGAGGGGCTTTGGGGGTCCTCTGGAAACACCATATATTTT	CASREGLWGSSGNTIYF
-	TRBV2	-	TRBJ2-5	TGTGCCAGCAGGGCAGGATACCAAGAGACCCAGTACTTC	CASRAGYQETQYF
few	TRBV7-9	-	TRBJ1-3	TGTGCCAGCAGCTTACCAGGGGCTGGAAACACCATATATTTT	CASSLPGAGNTIYF
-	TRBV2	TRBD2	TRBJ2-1	TGTGCCAGCAGTGAAAGGGATTTAGCGGGAAAAAATGAGCAGTTCTTC	CASSERDLAGKNEQFF
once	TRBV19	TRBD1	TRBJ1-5	TGTGCCAGTACCCCGGGACCGACAGGGAGACCCGTCCCCCAGCATTTT	CASTPGPTGRPVPQHF
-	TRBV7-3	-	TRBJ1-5	TGTGCCAGCAGCCCCGGGTTAGGCCAGCCCCAGCATTTT	CASSPGLGQPQHF
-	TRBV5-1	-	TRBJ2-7	TGCGCCAGCAGACAGGAGCCCTCCTACGAGCAGTACTTC	CASRQEPSYEQYF
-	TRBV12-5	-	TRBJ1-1	TGTGCTAGTGGTTTAATGGCGAACACTGAAGCTTTCTTT	CASGLMANTEAFF
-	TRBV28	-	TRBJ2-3	TGTGCCAGCAGTTTATCCCCCGGCACAGATACGCAGTATTTT	CASSLSPGTDTQYF
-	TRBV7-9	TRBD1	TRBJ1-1	TGTGCCAGCAGCCAAAACAGGGGAGGCACTGAAGCTTTCTTT	CASSQNRGGTEAFF
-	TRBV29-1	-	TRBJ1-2	TGCAGCGTCAAAGGGGATGGCTACACCTTC	CSVKGDGYTF
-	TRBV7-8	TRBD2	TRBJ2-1	TGTGCCAGCAGCTTAAGGGCGGGAGGGCCATATGAGCAGTTCTTC	CASSLRAGGPYEQFF
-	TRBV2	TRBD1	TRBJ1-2	TGTGCCAGCAGCACAGGGGCTGGCTATGGCTACACCTTC	CASSTGAGYGYTF
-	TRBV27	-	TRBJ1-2	TGTGCCAGCAGTTTTGGGGGAGGCTATGGCTACACCTTC	CASSFGGGYGYTF
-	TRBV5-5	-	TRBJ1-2	TGTGCCAGCAGCTTGGTGGGCGGGCGGGGCTACACCTTC	CASSLVGGRGYTF
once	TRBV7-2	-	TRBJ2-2	TGTGCCAGCAGCTTAGAGCACCCGAACACCGGGGAGCTGTTTTTT	CASSLEHPNTGELFF
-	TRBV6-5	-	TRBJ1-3	TGTGCCAGCAGCTCGGGGTCGCCTGGAAACACCATATATTTT	CASSSGSPGNTIYF